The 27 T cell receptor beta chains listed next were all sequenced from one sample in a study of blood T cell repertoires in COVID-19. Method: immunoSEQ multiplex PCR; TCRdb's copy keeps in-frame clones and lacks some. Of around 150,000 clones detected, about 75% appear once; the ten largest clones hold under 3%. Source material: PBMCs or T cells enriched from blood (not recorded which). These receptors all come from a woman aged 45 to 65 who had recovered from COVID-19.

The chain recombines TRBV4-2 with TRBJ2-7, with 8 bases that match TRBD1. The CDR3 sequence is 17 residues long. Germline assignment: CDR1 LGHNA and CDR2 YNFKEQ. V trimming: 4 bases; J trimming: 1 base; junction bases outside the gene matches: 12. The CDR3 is CASSLGSGTGLSYEQYF. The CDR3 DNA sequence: TGTGCCAGCAGCCTCGGCTCCGGGACAGGACTATCCTACGAGCAGTACTTC.

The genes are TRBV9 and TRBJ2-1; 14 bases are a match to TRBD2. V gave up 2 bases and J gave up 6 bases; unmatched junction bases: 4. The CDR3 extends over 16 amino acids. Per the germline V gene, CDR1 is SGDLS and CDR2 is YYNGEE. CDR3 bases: TGTGCCAGCAGCGTGGGGACTAGCGGGGGACGCAATGAGCAGTTCTTC. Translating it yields CASSVGTSGGRNEQFF.

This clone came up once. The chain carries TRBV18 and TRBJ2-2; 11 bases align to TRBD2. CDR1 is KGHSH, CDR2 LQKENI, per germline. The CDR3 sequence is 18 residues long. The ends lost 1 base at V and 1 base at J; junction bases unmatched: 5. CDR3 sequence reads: CASSPLLAGAENTGELFF. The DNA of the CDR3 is TGTGCCAGCTCACCACTACTAGCGGGAGCGGAGAACACCGGGGAGCTGTTTTTT.

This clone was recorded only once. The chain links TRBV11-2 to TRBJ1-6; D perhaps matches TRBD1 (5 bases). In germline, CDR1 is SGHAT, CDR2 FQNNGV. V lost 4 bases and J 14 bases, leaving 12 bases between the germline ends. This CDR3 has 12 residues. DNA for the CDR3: TGTGCCAGCAGCTCCCGACAGAGTTCCCTCCACTTT. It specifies CASSSRQSSLHF.

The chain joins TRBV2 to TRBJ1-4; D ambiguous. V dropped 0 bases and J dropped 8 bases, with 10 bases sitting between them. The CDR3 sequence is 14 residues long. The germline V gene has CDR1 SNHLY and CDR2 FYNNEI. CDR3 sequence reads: CASSEAAGWEKLFF. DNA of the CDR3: TGTGCCAGCAGTGAAGCGGCAGGTTGGGAAAAACTGTTTTTT.

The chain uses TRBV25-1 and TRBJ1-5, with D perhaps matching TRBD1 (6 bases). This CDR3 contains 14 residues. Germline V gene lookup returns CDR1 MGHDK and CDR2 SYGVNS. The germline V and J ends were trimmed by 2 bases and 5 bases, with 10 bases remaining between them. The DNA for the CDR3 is TGTGCCAGCAGTGAAATGGACAGATATCAGCCCCAGCATTTT. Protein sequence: CASSEMDRYQPQHF.

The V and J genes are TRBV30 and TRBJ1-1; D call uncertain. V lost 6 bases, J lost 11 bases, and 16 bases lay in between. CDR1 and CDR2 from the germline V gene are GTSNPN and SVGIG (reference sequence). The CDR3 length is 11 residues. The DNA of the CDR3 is TGTGCCTGCCACTACACCAAGCGGGCTTTCTTT. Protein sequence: CACHYTKRAFF.

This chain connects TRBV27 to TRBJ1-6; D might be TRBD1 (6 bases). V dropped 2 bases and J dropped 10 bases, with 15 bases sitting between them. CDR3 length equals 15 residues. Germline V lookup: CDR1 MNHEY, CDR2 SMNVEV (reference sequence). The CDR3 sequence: CASSLTSGGRSPLHF. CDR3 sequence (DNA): TGTGCCAGCAGTTTAACTTCGGGGGGCCGGTCACCCCTCCACTTT.

In nucleotides, the CDR3 is TGCGCCAGCAGCCAAGAGAGCAAGGGGATCACTGAAGCTTTCTTT. It is translated as CASSQESKGITEAFF. The rearrangement joins TRBV4-1 to TRBJ1-1; tentative D call: TRBD1 (5 bases). Germline CDR1 MGHRA, CDR2 YSYEKL. This CDR3 region has 15 residues. Trimming pared 0 bases from V and 4 bases from J, leaving 12 bases between.

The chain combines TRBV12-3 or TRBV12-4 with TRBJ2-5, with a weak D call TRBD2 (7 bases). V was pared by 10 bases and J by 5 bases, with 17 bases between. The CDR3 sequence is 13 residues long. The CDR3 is CATRRGGQETQYF. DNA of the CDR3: TGTGCCACCCGAAGGGGGGGTCAGGAGACCCAGTACTTC.

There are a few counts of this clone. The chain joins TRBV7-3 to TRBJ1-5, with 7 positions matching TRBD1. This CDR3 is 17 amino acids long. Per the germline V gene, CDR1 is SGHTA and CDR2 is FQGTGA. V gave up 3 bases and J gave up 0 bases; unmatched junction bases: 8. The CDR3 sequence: CASSFPGQDDSNQPQHF. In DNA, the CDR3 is TGTGCCAGCAGCTTCCCCGGACAGGACGATAGCAATCAGCCCCAGCATTTT.

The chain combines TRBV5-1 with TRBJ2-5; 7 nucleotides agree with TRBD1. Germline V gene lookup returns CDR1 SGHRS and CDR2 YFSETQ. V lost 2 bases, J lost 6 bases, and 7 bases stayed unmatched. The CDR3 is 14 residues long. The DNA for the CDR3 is TGCGCCAGCAGCTTAACAGGGGCCCCTCAGACCCAGTACTTC. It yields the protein CASSLTGAPQTQYF.

The CDR3 bases are TGTGCCAGCAGTGAAAGGCTCGGACAGGGTAGCTATGGCTACACCTTC. Residues: CASSERLGQGSYGYTF. This chain uses TRBV2 with TRBJ1-2; 8 positions match TRBD1. The CDR3 extends over 16 amino acids. Germline trimming cut 2 bases from V and 4 bases from J; bases unmatched to any gene: 9. Looked up from germline, CDR1 is SNHLY and CDR2 is FYNNEI.

The CDR3 DNA follows: TGTGCCAGCAGTGAACTCCAAGAGACCCAGTACTTC. Amino acids: CASSELQETQYF. The chain couples TRBV25-1 to TRBJ2-5; D remains unclear. This CDR3 has 12 amino acids. In germline, CDR1 is MGHDK, CDR2 SYGVNS. V dropped 2 bases and J dropped 1 base, with 2 bases sitting between them.

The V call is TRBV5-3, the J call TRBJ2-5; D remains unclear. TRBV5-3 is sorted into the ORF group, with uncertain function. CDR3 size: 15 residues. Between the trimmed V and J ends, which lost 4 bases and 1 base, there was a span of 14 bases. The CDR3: CARSTCWRGQETQYF. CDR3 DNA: TGTGCCAGAAGCACTTGTTGGCGCGGCCAAGAGACCCAGTACTTC.

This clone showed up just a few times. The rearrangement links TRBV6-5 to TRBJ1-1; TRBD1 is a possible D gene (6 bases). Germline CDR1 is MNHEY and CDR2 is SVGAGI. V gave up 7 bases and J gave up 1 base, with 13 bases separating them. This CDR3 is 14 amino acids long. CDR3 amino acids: CASTPTGGNTEAFF. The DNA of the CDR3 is TGTGCCAGCACCCCGACAGGAGGGAACACTGAAGCTTTCTTT.

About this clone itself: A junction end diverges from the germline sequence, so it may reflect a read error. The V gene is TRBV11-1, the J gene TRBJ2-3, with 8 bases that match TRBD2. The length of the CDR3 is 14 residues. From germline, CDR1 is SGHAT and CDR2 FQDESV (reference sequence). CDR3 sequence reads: CASRLGGRTDTQYF. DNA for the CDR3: TGTGCCAGCAGATTAGGCGGGAGGACAGATACGCAGTATTTT. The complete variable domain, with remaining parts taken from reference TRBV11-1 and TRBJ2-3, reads EAEVAQSPRYKITEKSQAVAFWCDPISGHATLYWYRQILGQGPELLVQFQDESVVDDSQLPKDRFSAERLKGVDSTLKIQPAELGDSAMYLCASRLGGRTDTQYFGPGTRLTVL.

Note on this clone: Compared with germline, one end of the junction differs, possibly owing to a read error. CDR3 DNA: TGTGCCAGCACCCAAGGGGCAGGGACTTCCCAAGAGCAGTTCTTC. This translates into CASTQGAGTSQEQFF. This chain connects TRBV4-2 to TRBJ2-1; maybe TRBD2 (6 bases). This CDR3 spans 15 amino acids. Germline V gene data show CDR1 as LGHNA and CDR2 as YNFKEQ.

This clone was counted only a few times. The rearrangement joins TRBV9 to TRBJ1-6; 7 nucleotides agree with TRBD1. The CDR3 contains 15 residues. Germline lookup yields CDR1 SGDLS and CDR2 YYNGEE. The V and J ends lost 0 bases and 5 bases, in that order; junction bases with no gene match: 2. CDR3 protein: CASSVVGTDNSPLHF. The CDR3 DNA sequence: TGTGCCAGCAGCGTAGTGGGGACAGATAATTCACCCCTCCACTTT.

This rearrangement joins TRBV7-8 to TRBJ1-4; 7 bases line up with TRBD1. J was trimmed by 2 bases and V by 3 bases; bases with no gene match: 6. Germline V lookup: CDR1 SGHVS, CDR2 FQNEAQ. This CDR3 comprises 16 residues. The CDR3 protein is CASSLTGRATNEKLFF. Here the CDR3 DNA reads TGTGCCAGCAGCTTGACAGGGCGGGCGACTAATGAAAAACTGTTTTTT.

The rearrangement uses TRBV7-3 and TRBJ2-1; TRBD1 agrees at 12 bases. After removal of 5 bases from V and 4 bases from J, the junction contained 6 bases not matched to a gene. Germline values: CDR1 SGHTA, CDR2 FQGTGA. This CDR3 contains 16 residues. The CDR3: CASSPGTGGRYNEQFF. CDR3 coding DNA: TGTGCCAGCAGCCCAGGGACAGGGGGCAGGTACAATGAGCAGTTCTTC.

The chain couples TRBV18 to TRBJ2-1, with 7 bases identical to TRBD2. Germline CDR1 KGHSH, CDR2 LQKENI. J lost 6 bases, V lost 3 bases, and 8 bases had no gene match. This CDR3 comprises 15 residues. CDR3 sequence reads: CASSPSREGRNEQFF. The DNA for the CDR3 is TGTGCCAGCTCACCGTCGAGGGAGGGCCGCAATGAGCAGTTCTTC.

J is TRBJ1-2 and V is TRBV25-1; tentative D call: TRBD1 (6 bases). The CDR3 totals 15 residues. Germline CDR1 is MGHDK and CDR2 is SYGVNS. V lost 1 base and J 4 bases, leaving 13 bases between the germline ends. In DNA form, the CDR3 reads TGTGCCAGCAGTGAATTCAGGGGTGGGGGCTATGGCTACACCTTC. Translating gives CASSEFRGGGYGYTF.

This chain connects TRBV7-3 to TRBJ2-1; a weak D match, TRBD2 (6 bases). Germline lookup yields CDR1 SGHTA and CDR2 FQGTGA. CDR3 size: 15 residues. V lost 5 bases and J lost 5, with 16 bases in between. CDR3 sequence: CASSPRNRRDNEQFF. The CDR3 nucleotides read TGTGCCAGCAGCCCCCGAAACAGGAGGGACAATGAGCAGTTCTTC.

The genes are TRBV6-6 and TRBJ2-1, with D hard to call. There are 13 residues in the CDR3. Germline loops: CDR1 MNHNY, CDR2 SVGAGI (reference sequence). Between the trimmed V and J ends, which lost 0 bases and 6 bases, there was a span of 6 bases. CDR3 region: CASSYSNFNEQFF. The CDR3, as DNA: TGTGCCAGCAGTTACTCGAACTTCAATGAGCAGTTCTTC.

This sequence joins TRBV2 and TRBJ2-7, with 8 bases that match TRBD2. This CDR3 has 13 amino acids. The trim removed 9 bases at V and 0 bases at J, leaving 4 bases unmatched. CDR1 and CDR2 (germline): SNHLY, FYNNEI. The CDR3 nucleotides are TGTGCCAGTGAAAGCGGGAGCTCCTACGAGCAGTACTTC. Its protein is CASESGSSYEQYF. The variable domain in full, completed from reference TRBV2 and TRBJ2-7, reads EPEVTQTPSHQVTQMGQEVILRCVPISNHLYFYWYRQILGQKVEFLVSFYNNEISEKSEIFDDQFSVERPDGSNFTLKIRSTKLEDSAMYFCASESGSSYEQYFGPGTRLTVT.

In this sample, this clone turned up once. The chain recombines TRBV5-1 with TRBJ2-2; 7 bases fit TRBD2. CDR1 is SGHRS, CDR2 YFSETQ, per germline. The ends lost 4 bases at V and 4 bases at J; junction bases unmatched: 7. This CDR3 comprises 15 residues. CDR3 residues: CASSTGRASTGELFF. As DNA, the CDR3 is TGCGCCAGCAGCACGGGGAGGGCGAGCACCGGGGAGCTGTTTTTT.